The 19 T cell receptor beta chains presented below share a single source sample, sequenced in a study of early stage breast cancer tumors. Some clones are missing from TCRdb's copy, which holds only in-frame ones; the method was immunoSEQ multiplex PCR. This repertoire shows roughly 56,000 clones, roughly 80% found once; its top ten account for roughly 3.4%. The source material was blood. Source of these receptors: a person aged 30 to 40 with breast cancer.

The chain joins TRBV5-1 to TRBJ1-5; a possible D gene is TRBD1 (5 bases). The CDR3 is 15 residues long. The V end lost 4 bases, the J end lost 7 bases, and 18 bases lay between the germline ends. Germline V lookup: CDR1 SGHRS, CDR2 YFSETQ. The CDR3 DNA reads as TGCGCCAGCAGCCCGGCCGGGGGGGTTGGACAGCCCCAGCATTTT. Translation: CASSPAGGVGQPQHF.

The chain uses TRBV4-1 and TRBJ2-3; 7 nucleotides align to TRBD2. The V gene's germline CDR1 is MGHRA and CDR2 YSYEKL. With V trimmed by 5 bases and J by 5 bases, 13 bases remained unmatched. The CDR3 totals 16 residues. DNA of the CDR3: TGCGCCAGCAGCGGAAGCGGGACCCAGAAGATAGATACGCAGTATTTT. Its translation: CASSGSGTQKIDTQYF.

CDR3 nucleotides: TGTGCCAGCAGCCAATACGTTGGGAGACTCCAGTACGAGCAGTACTTC. This codes for CASSQYVGRLQYEQYF. The chain uses TRBV7-8 and TRBJ2-7; D is perhaps TRBD2 (5 bases). V lost 5 bases to trimming and J lost 4 bases, with 21 bases between them. Per the germline V gene, CDR1 is SGHVS and CDR2 is FQNEAQ. CDR3 size: 16 residues. Together with reference TRBV7-8 and TRBJ2-7, the CDR3 gives the full variable domain: GAGVSQSPRYKVAKRGQDVALRCDPISGHVSLFWYQQALGQGPEFLTYFQNEAQLDKSGLPSDRFFAERPEGSVSTLKIQRTQQEDSAVYLCASSQYVGRLQYEQYFGPGTRLTVT.

The genes are TRBV5-6 and TRBJ2-7; perhaps TRBD2 as D (5 bases). The CDR3 is 13 residues long. V was trimmed by 3 bases and J by 7 bases, leaving 14 bases between them. The germline CDR1 and CDR2 sequences are SGHDT and YYEEEE. The chain's CDR3 is CASSSRVLLEQYF. In nucleotides, the CDR3 is TGTGCCAGCAGCTCGAGGGTCCTCCTGGAGCAGTACTTC.

This clone has just one count. The chain is built from TRBV14 and TRBJ2-5; D is perhaps TRBD1 (7 bases). The CDR3 runs 16 residues. The V gene's germline CDR1 is SGHDN and CDR2 FVKESK. V was trimmed by 3 bases and J by 0 bases, leaving 14 bases between them. CDR3 in DNA: TGTGCCAGCAGCCACCGCGGGACAGCGTACCAAGAGACCCAGTACTTC. Protein sequence: CASSHRGTAYQETQYF.

The rearrangement joins TRBV7-2 to TRBJ1-2; D remains unclear. This CDR3 has 14 residues. The ends were cut back, 1 base at V and 3 bases at J, with 9 bases in the middle. Germline values: CDR1 SGHTA, CDR2 FQGNSA. The CDR3, as DNA: TGTGCCAGCAGCTTAGACGCAGAGTACTATGGCTACACCTTC. Protein sequence: CASSLDAEYYGYTF.

This rearrangement joins TRBV6-4 to TRBJ2-2; D is perhaps TRBD1 (6 bases). Per germline, CDR1 MRHNA and CDR2 SNTAGT. Trimming pared 3 bases from V and 3 bases from J, leaving 11 bases between. CDR3 length equals 15 residues. As DNA, the CDR3 is TGTGCCAGCAGTGAGGGGTCAGGGGACACCGGGGAGCTGTTTTTT. It yields the protein CASSEGSGDTGELFF.

The table lists this clone with a few counts. The chain carries TRBV15 and TRBJ2-1; no firm D call. Germline loops: CDR1 LNHNV, CDR2 YYDKDF (reference sequence). The V end was cut by 6 bases, the J end by 8 bases, with 11 bases between. The CDR3 sequence is 12 residues long. CDR3 region: CATRNLRDEQFF. The CDR3 region has the DNA TGTGCCACCAGGAACTTACGAGATGAGCAGTTCTTC.

The chain employs TRBV21-1 and TRBJ1-2; the table's D call TRBD1 went unverified against the DNA. TRBV21-1 is a documented pseudogene. This CDR3 comprises 15 residues. In DNA form, the CDR3 reads TGTGCCAGCCCAGATCCCAGGGGGCTCACCCAAGGCTACACCTTC. Its protein product is CASPDPRGLTQGYTF.

The V and J genes are TRBV5-1 and TRBJ2-6; 15 bases align to TRBD2. The length of the CDR3 is 18 residues. Germline CDR1 reads SGHRS; CDR2 reads YFSETQ. V shed 2 bases and J 4 bases; nucleotides not matched to a gene: 4. The CDR3 DNA is TGCGCCAGCAGCTTCGGACTAGCGGGAGGGGACGGGGCCAACGTCCTGACTTTC. Translated: CASSFGLAGGDGANVLTF. Full variable domain (outside the CDR3, taken from reference TRBV5-1 and TRBJ2-6): KAGVTQTPRYLIKTRGQQVTLSCSPISGHRSVSWYQQTPGQGLQFLFEYFSETQRNKGNFPGRFSGRQFSNSRSEMNVSTLELGDSALYLCASSFGLAGGDGANVLTFGAGSRLTVL.

This clone showed up just a few times. This chain connects TRBV2 to TRBJ2-7; no clear D gene. Trimming cost V 4 bases and J 5 bases, with 6 bases left between them. The CDR3 has 11 residues. CDR1 SNHLY and CDR2 FYNNEI come from the germline V gene. CDR3: CASSAFHEQYF. CDR3 DNA: TGTGCCAGCAGTGCTTTCCACGAGCAGTACTTC.

The rearrangement uses TRBV30 and TRBJ2-7; 7 bases fit TRBD1. CDR1 is GTSNPN, CDR2 SVGIG, per germline (reference sequence). The CDR3 covers 15 residues. The junction had 10 bases not matched to a gene; V was cut back by 3 bases and J by 2 bases. As DNA, the CDR3 is TGTGCCTGGAGGGGCAGGGGGTTTCGCCCCTACGAGCAGTACTTC. Translating it yields CAWRGRGFRPYEQYF.

V is TRBV27 and J is TRBJ1-1; D ambiguous. Germline V gives CDR1 MNHEY, CDR2 SMNVEV (reference sequence). V gave up 2 bases and J gave up 4 bases, with 14 bases separating them. The CDR3 consists of 15 residues. This CDR3 is CASSLTSKVGTEAFF. In DNA form, the CDR3 reads TGTGCCAGCAGTTTAACCTCCAAGGTCGGCACTGAAGCTTTCTTT.

This clone was seen only once. The genes are TRBV6-5 and TRBJ2-5, with no clear D. The CDR3 runs 14 residues. Trimming left V 2 bases short and J 4 bases short, with 11 bases between. Looked up from germline, CDR1 is MNHEY and CDR2 is SVGAGI. The CDR3 region is CASSYGPSPETQYF. In DNA, the CDR3 is TGTGCCAGCAGTTACGGGCCAAGCCCAGAGACCCAGTACTTC.

V gene TRBV4-3 combines with J gene TRBJ2-1; a weak D match, TRBD2 (6 bases). The germline CDR1 and CDR2 sequences are LGHNA and YSLEER. V lost 4 bases, J lost 9 bases, and 10 bases lay in between. The CDR3 has 12 amino acids. The CDR3 here is CASSLGLTEQFF. In DNA form, the CDR3 reads TGCGCCAGCAGCCTAGGACTAACTGAGCAGTTCTTC.

J is TRBJ2-7 and V is TRBV5-6; 13 bases agree with TRBD2. Germline CDR1 SGHDT, CDR2 YYEEEE. The CDR3 has 16 amino acids. V dropped 4 bases and J dropped 5; count of bases not matched to a gene: 9. The CDR3 region is CASSRRGLAGFDEQYF. The DNA of the CDR3 is TGTGCCAGCAGCCGGCGGGGACTAGCGGGATTCGACGAGCAGTACTTC.

This sequence joins TRBV11-2 and TRBJ2-5; TRBD2 aligns across 11 bases. Germline trimming cut 5 bases from V and 0 bases from J; bases unmatched to any gene: 5. Germline V CDR1 and CDR2: SGHAT, FQNNGV. This CDR3 is 16 amino acids long. The CDR3 is CASSPGLAENQETQYF. CDR3 coding DNA: TGTGCCAGCAGCCCGGGACTAGCGGAGAACCAAGAGACCCAGTACTTC.

This clone has only a few counts. The chain combines TRBV6-4 with TRBJ2-3; 10 bases match TRBD2. Germline lookup yields CDR1 MRHNA and CDR2 SNTAGT. Trimming took 3 bases from V and 0 from J; bases not matched to a gene: 6. The CDR3 spans 17 residues. CDR3 nucleotide sequence: TGTGCCAGCAGTGATCAGCGGGAGGGCTCTAGCACAGATACGCAGTATTTT. Translated: CASSDQREGSSTDTQYF.

J is TRBJ2-1 and V is TRBV10-3, with TRBD2 matching over 9 bases. V lost 10 bases, J lost 5 bases, and 6 bases stayed unmatched. This CDR3 spans 13 amino acids. Germline V lookup: CDR1 ENHRY, CDR2 SYGVKD. The CDR3 bases are TGTGCCACGCAGCGGGAGGTAGACAATGAGCAGTTCTTC. Protein product: CATQREVDNEQFF.